This T cell receptor beta chain appears in the sequencing data of a study of T cell changes during pregnancy in multiple sclerosis. Method: immunoSEQ multiplex PCR; TCRdb's copy keeps in-frame clones and lacks some. Here the sample spans approximately 88,000 clones, almost 95% being singletons. The CDR3 has 16 amino acids. V was pared by 5 bases and J by 4 bases, with 20 bases between. CDR1 and CDR2 (germline): MDHEN, SYDVKM. This TCR was sampled from a female donor with multiple sclerosis, enrolled in a pregnancy study. Here the sequenced sample was peripheral blood, taken in the third trimester of pregnancy. The rearrangement links TRBV28 to TRBJ2-5, with D perhaps TRBD2 (6 bases). The DNA of the CDR3 is TGTGCCAGCAGTGATTCCCAGGAGGGGCGCGGAGAGACCCAGTACTTC. This sequence encodes CASSDSQEGRGETQYF.